This T cell receptor (beta chain) emerged from a study of low-dose radiotherapy and immunotherapy resistance in tumors. Both TCRalpha and TCRbeta chains were reverse transcribed with V-gene-specific primers. TCR amplification used 20 PCR cycles, a constant-region primer and a V-primer adapter. TCRdb redid the calling of the reads with MiXCR, one entry per CDR3 protein. The table includes around 69,000 distinct CDR3 sequences, more than 25% detected once. Time point here: before trial treatment. The material sequenced was PBMCs, taken before treatment. The receptor was derived from a female donor with ovarian cancer.

CDR3 DNA sequence: TGCGCCAGCAGCTTGGGGGGGACTAACGACAATGAGCAGTTCTTC. It specifies CASSLGGTNDNEQFF. The chain carries TRBV5-1 and TRBJ2-1, with TRBD2 identical over 7 bases. CDR3 length: 15 residues. J was trimmed by 5 bases and V by 0 bases; bases with no gene match: 5. From germline, CDR1 is SGHRS and CDR2 YFSETQ.